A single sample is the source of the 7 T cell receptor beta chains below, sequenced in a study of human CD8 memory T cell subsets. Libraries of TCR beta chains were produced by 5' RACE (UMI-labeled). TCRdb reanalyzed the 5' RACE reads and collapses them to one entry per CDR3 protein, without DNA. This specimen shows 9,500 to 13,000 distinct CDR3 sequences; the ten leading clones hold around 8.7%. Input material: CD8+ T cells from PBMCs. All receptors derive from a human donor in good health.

CDR3 amino acids: CASSYVGERDTGELFF. The chain links TRBV14 to TRBJ2-2; the TCRdb call, TRBD1, lacks DNA for checking. Per germline, CDR1 SGHDN and CDR2 FVKESK. The CDR3 contains 16 residues.

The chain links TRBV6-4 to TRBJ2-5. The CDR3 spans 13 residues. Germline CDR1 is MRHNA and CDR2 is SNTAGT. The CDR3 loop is CASSDSVGETQYF.

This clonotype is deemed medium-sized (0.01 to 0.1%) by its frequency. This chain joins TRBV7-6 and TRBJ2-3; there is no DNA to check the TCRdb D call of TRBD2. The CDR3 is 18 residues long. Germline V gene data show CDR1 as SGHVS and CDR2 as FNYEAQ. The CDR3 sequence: CASSLGGVAGGITDTQYF.

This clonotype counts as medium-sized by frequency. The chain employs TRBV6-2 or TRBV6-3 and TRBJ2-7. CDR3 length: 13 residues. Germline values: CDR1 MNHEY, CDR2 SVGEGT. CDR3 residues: CASSYFGSYEQYF.

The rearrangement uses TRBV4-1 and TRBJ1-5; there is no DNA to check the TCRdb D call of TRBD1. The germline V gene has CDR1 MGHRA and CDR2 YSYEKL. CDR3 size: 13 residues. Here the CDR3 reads CASSMGGNQPQHF.

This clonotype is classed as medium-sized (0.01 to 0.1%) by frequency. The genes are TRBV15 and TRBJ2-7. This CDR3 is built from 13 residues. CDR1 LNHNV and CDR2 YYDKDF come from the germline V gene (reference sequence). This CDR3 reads CATSNSRSYEQYF. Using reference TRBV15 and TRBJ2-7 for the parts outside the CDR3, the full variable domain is DAMVIQNPRYQVTQFGKPVTLSCSQTLNHNVMYWYQQKSSQAPKLLFHYYDKDFNNEADTPDNFQSRRPNTSFCFLDIRSPGLGDTAMYLCATSNSRSYEQYFGPGTRLTVT.

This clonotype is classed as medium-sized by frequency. The CDR3 is CASTPVVAENTGELFF. The V and J genes are TRBV6-2 or TRBV6-3 and TRBJ2-2. Germline V lookup: CDR1 MNHEY, CDR2 SVGEGT. This CDR3 contains 16 residues.